This T cell receptor beta chain was sequenced during a study of OX40 agonist ivuxolimab in advanced cancers. As for the study in general: Across the patients, intravenous ivuxolimab was delivered every 2 weeks at 0.01 to 10 mg/kg. General observations from the study: In general, CD8+ T cells held more expanded clones than CD4+ did, on average.

Libraries were prepared by immunoSEQ multiplex PCR; TCRdb keeps only in-frame clonotypes and omits some of them. The sample has some 100,000 clones, 84% seen once. At cycle 4 day 1, cycle 7 day 1, and baseline, blood was sampled. Germline V gives CDR1 GTSNPN, CDR2 SVGIG (reference sequence). With 5 bases clipped from V and 3 bases from J, the junction kept 5 bases outside the gene matches. The CDR3 has 13 residues. There are a few counts of this clone. Its target is not known. J is TRBJ1-2 and V is TRBV30, with 8 bases that match TRBD1. The origin of this receptor is an adult with an advanced solid tumor such as melanoma, head and neck, liver or kidney cancer. The input for sequencing was CD4+ or CD8+ T cells sorted from blood, taken in a trial of the OX40 agonist ivuxolimab. The CDR3 reads CAWGQTGDYGYTF. The CDR3 DNA reads as TGTGCCTGGGGCCAGACAGGGGACTATGGCTACACCTTC.